These 22 T cell receptor beta chains originate from one sample sequenced in a study of neoadjuvant anti-PD-1 for oral cavity cancer. Profiling relied on immunoSEQ multiplex PCR, and the TCRdb table lists in-frame clones only, not all of them. The table has over 11,000 clones, roughly 70% seen once. Time point reported: after neoadjuvant nivolumab, at surgical resection. Material: PBMCs, obtained after nivolumab (anti-PD-1) treatment. These receptors all come from a person between 40 and 85 years old with oral cavity squamous cell carcinoma.

The gene calls are TRBV6-5 and TRBJ1-1; the D is unclear. Trimming took 6 bases from V and 5 from J, leaving 4 bases between them. The CDR3 contains 10 residues. Per the germline V gene, CDR1 is MNHEY and CDR2 is SVGAGI. The CDR3 region is CASRGTEAFF. CDR3 nucleotide sequence: TGTGCCAGCAGGGGAACTGAAGCTTTCTTT.

CDR3 bases: TGTGCCACCAGCAGAGCCTTGACAGGGATCGAGGACTATGGCTACACCTTC. This codes for CATSRALTGIEDYGYTF. The chain uses TRBV15 and TRBJ1-2, with 7 bases matching TRBD1. Trimming took 1 base from V and 3 from J; bases not matched to a gene: 11. The CDR3 sequence is 17 residues long. The germline gives CDR1 LNHNV, CDR2 YYDKDF (reference sequence).

This clone was detected only once. The chain has TRBV5-4 and TRBJ1-1; the D is unclear. Trimming took off 6 bases at V and 1 base at J, with 16 bases between the two ends. Looked up from germline, CDR1 is SGHNT and CDR2 is YYREEE (reference sequence). CDR3 length equals 15 residues. The CDR3 protein is CASKEDGSQNTEAFF. The CDR3 DNA reads TGTGCCAGCAAGGAGGACGGAAGCCAGAACACTGAAGCTTTCTTT.

J is TRBJ1-1 and V is TRBV7-6; no definite D call. This CDR3 is 16 amino acids long. CDR1 SGHVS and CDR2 FNYEAQ come from the germline V gene. The V gene lost 4 bases and the J gene lost 7 bases, with 22 bases spanning the gap. The CDR3 nucleotides are TGTGCCAGCAGCTCATTTATCGGGGTAAAAGATTTTGAAGCTTTCTTT. It specifies CASSSFIGVKDFEAFF.

This chain links TRBV19 with TRBJ2-1; the match to TRBD2 covers 11 bases. Trimming took 3 bases from V and 2 from J; bases not matched to a gene: 0. Germline-derived CDR1 and CDR2 are LNHDA and SQIVND (reference sequence). This CDR3 is built from 15 residues. As DNA, the CDR3 is TGTGCCAGTAGTATGACTAGCGGGACCTACAATGAGCAGTTCTTC. Amino acids: CASSMTSGTYNEQFF. Drawing the rest from reference TRBV19 and TRBJ2-1, the complete variable domain is DGGITQSPKYLFRKEGQNVTLSCEQNLNHDAMYWYRQDPGQGLRLIYYSQIVNDFQKGDIAEGYSVSREKKESFPLTVTSAQKNPTAFYLCASSMTSGTYNEQFFGPGTRLTVL.

The chain uses TRBV5-1 and TRBJ1-1; 8 positions match TRBD1. The CDR3 sequence is 16 residues long. CDR1 and CDR2 from the germline V gene are SGHRS and YFSETQ. Germline trimming cut 0 bases from V and 4 bases from J; bases unmatched to any gene: 8. The CDR3 loop reads CASSLDTGGASTEAFF. The CDR3, as DNA: TGCGCCAGCAGCTTGGATACAGGGGGTGCGAGCACTGAAGCTTTCTTT.

The rearrangement uses TRBV9 and TRBJ2-1; 13 bases line up with TRBD2. The germline CDR1 and CDR2 sequences are SGDLS and YYNGEE. This CDR3 has 18 residues. The V segment lost 0 bases and the J segment 0 bases; nucleotides outside the gene matches: 3. The CDR3 nucleotides are TGTGCCAGCAGCGTAGGACTAGCGGGAGGTAGCTCCTACAATGAGCAGTTCTTC. Residues: CASSVGLAGGSSYNEQFF.

The V gene is TRBV7-3, the J gene TRBJ2-1; 8 bases are shared with TRBD2. Germline values: CDR1 SGHTA, CDR2 FQGTGA. The CDR3 runs 15 residues. With V trimmed by 2 bases and J by 5 bases, 5 bases remained unmatched. For the CDR3, the DNA is TGTGCCAGCAGCTTAGAAGCGGGAGCCCACAATGAGCAGTTCTTC. Its translation: CASSLEAGAHNEQFF.

The V and J genes are TRBV5-6 and TRBJ2-7; D unresolved. This CDR3 has 13 residues. V lost 4 bases and J lost 7, with 15 bases in between. Germline CDR1 reads SGHDT; CDR2 reads YYEEEE. The chain's CDR3 is CASSRNLAWEQYF. CDR3 coding DNA: TGTGCCAGCAGCCGAAACCTGGCATGGGAGCAGTACTTC.

This clone was detected only once. The rearrangement links TRBV19 to TRBJ2-3; TRBD1 aligns across 9 bases. In germline, CDR1 is LNHDA, CDR2 SQIVND (reference sequence). The CDR3 loop spans 14 amino acids. The V segment lost 4 bases and the J segment 3 bases; nucleotides outside the gene matches: 2. In nucleotides, the CDR3 is TGTGCCAGTAGTAACAGGGGGCTGACAGATACGCAGTATTTT. It translates to CASSNRGLTDTQYF. Filled out from reference TRBV19 and TRBJ2-3, the complete variable domain reads DGGITQSPKYLFRKEGQNVTLSCEQNLNHDAMYWYRQDPGQGLRLIYYSQIVNDFQKGDIAEGYSVSREKKESFPLTVTSAQKNPTAFYLCASSNRGLTDTQYFGPGTRLTVL.

V usage is TRBV10-1 and J usage is TRBJ2-3, with TRBD2 matching over 13 bases. Germline values: CDR1 WNHNN, CDR2 SYGVQD (reference sequence). The CDR3 length is 17 residues. The V and J ends lost 4 bases and 4 bases, in that order; junction bases with no gene match: 8. CDR3 sequence (DNA): TGCGCCAGCAGTGTTGGGCTTGGACTAGCGGGAGCAGATACGCAGTATTTT. This sequence encodes CASSVGLGLAGADTQYF.

V is TRBV4-1 and J is TRBJ2-6, with TRBD1 matching 9 bases. The CDR3 contains 19 residues. J lost 1 base, V lost 0 bases, and 7 bases had no gene match. Germline CDR1 reads MGHRA; CDR2 reads YSYEKL. In DNA, the CDR3 is TGCGCCAGCAGCCAAGATGGGGGACAGGGTTTGTCTGGGGCCAACGTCCTGACTTTC. Encoded protein: CASSQDGGQGLSGANVLTF.

This clone appeared a few times. CDR3 nucleotides: TGTGCCAGCAGGGGAAACACAGATTTAACTGAAGCTTTCTTT. This encodes CASRGNTDLTEAFF. The chain employs TRBV6-5 and TRBJ1-1; no clear D. The CDR3 covers 14 residues. Germline V gene lookup returns CDR1 MNHEY and CDR2 SVGAGI. V was shortened by 6 bases and J by 5 bases, with 16 bases between the two germline ends.

V usage is TRBV2 and J usage is TRBJ1-5, with 7 bases lining up with TRBD1. CDR1 SNHLY and CDR2 FYNNEI come from the germline V gene. CDR3 length equals 15 residues. The trim removed 5 bases at V and 3 bases at J, leaving 7 bases unmatched. Here the CDR3 reads CASSPGQIDNQPQHF. The CDR3 DNA sequence: TGTGCCAGCAGTCCGGGACAGATAGACAATCAGCCCCAGCATTTT.

This chain uses TRBV4-1 with TRBJ2-1; TRBD2 matches 10 bases. After removal of 2 bases from V and 8 bases from J, the junction contained 6 bases not matched to a gene. The germline V gene has CDR1 MGHRA and CDR2 YSYEKL. The CDR3 is 15 residues long. CDR3 coding DNA: TGCGCCAGCAGCCAACCCAGCGGGAGGGGGGATGAGCAGTTCTTC. It specifies CASSQPSGRGDEQFF.

The V and J genes are TRBV5-5 and TRBJ1-1, with D perhaps TRBD1 (6 bases). V shed 1 base and J shed 5 bases, with 9 bases lying between them. CDR3 length: 13 amino acids. Per germline, CDR1 SGHKS and CDR2 YYEKEE (reference sequence). CDR3 sequence reads: CASSLTGKTEAFF. The CDR3 coding sequence is TGTGCCAGCAGCTTGACAGGGAAGACTGAAGCTTTCTTT.

Details on this clone: At one of its ends the junction is not consistent with the germline gene, which may arise from a read error. The V and J genes are TRBV6-1 and TRBJ1-2; D gene uncertain. CDR1 and CDR2 from the germline V gene are MNHNS and SASEGT. The CDR3 is made up of 14 amino acids. CDR3 DNA: TGTGCCAGCAGTTCGGAAACCTTAAACTGTGGCTACACCTTC. Protein product: CASSSETLNCGYTF.

V usage is TRBV27 and J usage is TRBJ1-5; tentatively, D is TRBD1 (5 bases). The germline CDR1 and CDR2 sequences are MNHEY and SMNVEV (reference sequence). With 1 base removed from V and 4 bases from J, the gap between germline ends came to 23 bases. This CDR3 is built from 19 residues. CDR3 coding DNA: TGTGCCAGCAGTTTATATGTGGGGGGGGGATCGGACACAAATCAGCCCCAGCATTTT. It codes for CASSLYVGGGSDTNQPQHF.

This chain links TRBV27 with TRBJ2-3; 9 bases match TRBD2. The CDR3 contains 16 residues. Germline V gene lookup returns CDR1 MNHEY and CDR2 SMNVEV (reference sequence). V shed 5 bases and J 4 bases; nucleotides not matched to a gene: 10. CDR3: CASSAPGLAWPDTQYF. CDR3 coding DNA: TGTGCCAGCAGTGCCCCGGGACTAGCCTGGCCAGATACGCAGTATTTT.

CDR3 nucleotide sequence: TGTGCCAGCAGCTTAGATCAGGGTCAGCCCCAGCATTTT. This encodes CASSLDQGQPQHF. This chain links TRBV11-2 with TRBJ1-5; D is perhaps TRBD1 (5 bases). Trimming cost V 0 bases and J 6 bases, with 6 bases left between them. CDR1 and CDR2 (germline): SGHAT, FQNNGV. The CDR3 is 13 amino acids.

This chain uses TRBV6-5 with TRBJ2-7; D is unresolved. V was shortened by 0 bases and J by 4 bases, with 10 bases between the two germline ends. Germline V gives CDR1 MNHEY, CDR2 SVGAGI. The CDR3 spans 14 residues. Here the CDR3 reads CASSYSRPGYEQYF. The CDR3 nucleotides read TGTGCCAGCAGTTACTCTCGTCCCGGTTACGAGCAGTACTTC.

This clone was counted between two and nine times. This sequence joins TRBV19 and TRBJ1-1; possible D gene TRBD1, 5 bases. Per germline, CDR1 LNHDA and CDR2 SQIVND (reference sequence). Deletions cut 1 base from V and 5 bases from J, with 14 bases between. The CDR3 totals 15 residues. DNA for the CDR3: TGTGCCAGTAGTATAGTCGGGGGAGGTGGGACTGAAGCTTTCTTT. Its translation is CASSIVGGGGTEAFF.